This is a list of T cell receptor beta chains from one sample in a study of blood T cell repertoires in COVID-19. Profiled with immunoSEQ multiplex PCR; TCRdb holds only in-frame clones, not every one. The sample has 180,000 or so clones; around 90% are singletons. The source material was peripheral blood. These receptors were obtained from a man aged 35 to 55 with acute or convalescent COVID-19. Each CDR3 is given with its conserved first and last residue. A D gene is named only where the DNA matches it firmly. Not all rows give a size; the values are once, few, many and, for expanded clones, a class.

J,D,V,size,CDR3,DNA
TRBJ2-7,.,TRBV5-1,.,CASRTSRADEQYF,TGCGCCAGCAGGACGTCGCGGGCAGACGAGCAGTACTTC
TRBJ2-3,.,TRBV9,.,CASSVADTQYF,TGTGCCAGCAGCGTAGCGGATACGCAGTATTTT
TRBJ2-3,TRBD2,TRBV11-2,.,CASSLLAGGTDTQYF,TGTGCCAGCAGCTTACTAGCGGGGGGCACAGATACGCAGTATTTT
TRBJ1-1,.,TRBV4-1,few,CASSQVADKGVGNGAFF,TGCGCCAGCAGCCAAGTCGCTGACAAGGGGGTGGGCAACGGAGCTTTCTTT
TRBJ2-3,.,TRBV10-3,.,CAIKGVAPGTDTQYF,TGTGCCATCAAGGGTGTAGCGCCTGGCACAGATACGCAGTATTTT
TRBJ1-1,.,TRBV12-3/TRBV12-4,.,CASSSFGGRQTFF,TGTGCCAGCAGTTCATTCGGGGGGCGGCAAACTTTCTTT
TRBJ1-5,TRBD1,TRBV13,few,CASSLGQGENQPQHF,TGTGCCAGCAGCTTAGGTCAGGGGGAAAATCAGCCCCAGCATTTT
TRBJ2-1,TRBD2,TRBV4-2,.,CASSQERLASSYNEQFF,TGTGCCAGCAGCCAAGAACGACTAGCTAGCTCCTACAATGAGCAGTTCTTC
TRBJ2-7,TRBD1,TRBV9,.,CASSVAGQSYEQYF,TGTGCCAGCAGCGTAGCGGGACAGTCCTACGAGCAGTACTTC
TRBJ1-2,TRBD1,TRBV11-2,.,CASSLIQGAVGYTF,TGTGCCAGCAGCTTGATACAGGGGGCGGTGGGCTACACCTTC
TRBJ2-3,.,TRBV6-2/TRBV6-3,.,CASSQGGGTDTQYF,TGTGCCAGCAGTCAGGGGGGTGGCACAGATACGCAGTATTTT
TRBJ2-1,TRBD1,TRBV7-7,.,CASSLIGTGSNEQFF,TGTGCTAGCAGCTTAATTGGGACAGGGAGCAATGAGCAGTTCTTC
TRBJ2-7,.,TRBV2,.,CASMGRVHEQYF,TGTGCCAGCATGGGCAGGGTCCACGAGCAGTACTTC
TRBJ2-7,.,TRBV7-9,.,CASSLVEVGEQYF,TGTGCCAGCAGTTTGGTGGAGGTTGGGGAGCAGTACTTC
TRBJ1-5,.,TRBV6-5,.,CASRPLAEPQHF,TGTGCCAGCAGACCCCTCGCGGAGCCCCAGCATTTT
TRBJ1-1,.,TRBV19,.,CASSIAAGGTEAFF,TGTGCCAGTAGTATAGCAGCGGGGGGCACTGAAGCTTTCTTT
TRBJ1-4,.,TRBV7-2,.,CASSFGGNGKLFF,TGTGCCAGCAGCTTTGGGGGGAACGGGAAACTGTTTTTT
TRBJ1-5,TRBD1,TRBV30,few,CAWSQAGQANQPQHF,TGTGCCTGGAGTCAAGCGGGACAGGCTAATCAGCCCCAGCATTTT